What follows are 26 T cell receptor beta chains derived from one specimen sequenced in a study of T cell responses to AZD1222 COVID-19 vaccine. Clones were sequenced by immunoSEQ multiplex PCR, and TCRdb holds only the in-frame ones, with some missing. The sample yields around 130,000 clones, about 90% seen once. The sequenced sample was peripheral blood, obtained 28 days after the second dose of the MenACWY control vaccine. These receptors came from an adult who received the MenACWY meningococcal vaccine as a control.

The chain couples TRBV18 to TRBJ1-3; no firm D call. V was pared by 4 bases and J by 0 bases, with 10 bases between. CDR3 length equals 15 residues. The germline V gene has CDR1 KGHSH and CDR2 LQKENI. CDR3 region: CASSLEVSSGNTIYF. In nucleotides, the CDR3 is TGTGCCAGCTCACTGGAGGTGAGCTCTGGAAACACCATATATTTT.

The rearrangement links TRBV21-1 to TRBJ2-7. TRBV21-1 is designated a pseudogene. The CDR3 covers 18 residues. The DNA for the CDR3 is TGTGCCAGCAGCAAAGCACCTGGCAGGGACCTTAGCTCCTACGAGCAGTACTTC. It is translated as CASSKAPGRDLSSYEQYF.

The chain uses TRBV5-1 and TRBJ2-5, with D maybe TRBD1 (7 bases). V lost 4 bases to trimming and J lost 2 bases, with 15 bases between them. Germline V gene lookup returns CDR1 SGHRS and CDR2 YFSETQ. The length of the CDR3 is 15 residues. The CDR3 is CASSIPGGIQETQYF. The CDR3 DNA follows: TGCGCCAGCAGCATCCCAGGGGGGATACAAGAGACCCAGTACTTC.

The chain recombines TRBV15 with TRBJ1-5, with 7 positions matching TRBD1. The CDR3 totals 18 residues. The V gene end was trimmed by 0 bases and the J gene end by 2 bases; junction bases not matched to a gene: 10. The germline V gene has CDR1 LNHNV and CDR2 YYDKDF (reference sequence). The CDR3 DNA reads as TGTGCCACCAGCAGAGATAGTAGTACAGGGGTTGGCAATCAGCCCCAGCATTTT. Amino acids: CATSRDSSTGVGNQPQHF.

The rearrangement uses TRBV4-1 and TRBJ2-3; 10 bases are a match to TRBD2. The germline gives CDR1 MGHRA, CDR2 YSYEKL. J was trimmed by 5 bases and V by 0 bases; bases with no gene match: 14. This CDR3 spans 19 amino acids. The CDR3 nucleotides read TGCGCCAGCAGCCAAGAGCATAGCGGGAGGATGGGGGCGTTAGATACGCAGTATTTT. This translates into CASSQEHSGRMGALDTQYF.

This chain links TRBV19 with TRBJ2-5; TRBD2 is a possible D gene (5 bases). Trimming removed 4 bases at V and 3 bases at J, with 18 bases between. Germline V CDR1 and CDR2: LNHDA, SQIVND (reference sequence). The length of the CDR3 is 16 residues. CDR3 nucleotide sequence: TGTGCCAGTAGTACGACCGACTATCGGAATAAAGAGACCCAGTACTTC. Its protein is CASSTTDYRNKETQYF. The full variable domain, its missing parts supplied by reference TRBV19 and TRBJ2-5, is DGGITQSPKYLFRKEGQNVTLSCEQNLNHDAMYWYRQDPGQGLRLIYYSQIVNDFQKGDIAEGYSVSREKKESFPLTVTSAQKNPTAFYLCASSTTDYRNKETQYFGPGTRLLVL.

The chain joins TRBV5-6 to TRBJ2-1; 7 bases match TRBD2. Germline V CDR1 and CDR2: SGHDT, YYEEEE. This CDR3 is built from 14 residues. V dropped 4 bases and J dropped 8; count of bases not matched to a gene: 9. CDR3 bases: TGTGCCAGCAGCCGTAGCGGGCCGGTGGATGAGCAGTTCTTC. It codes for CASSRSGPVDEQFF. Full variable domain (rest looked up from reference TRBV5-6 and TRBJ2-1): DAGVTQSPTHLIKTRGQQVTLRCSPKSGHDTVSWYQQALGQGPQFIFQYYEEEERQRGNFPDRFSGHQFPNYSSELNVNALLLGDSALYLCASSRSGPVDEQFFGPGTRLTVL.

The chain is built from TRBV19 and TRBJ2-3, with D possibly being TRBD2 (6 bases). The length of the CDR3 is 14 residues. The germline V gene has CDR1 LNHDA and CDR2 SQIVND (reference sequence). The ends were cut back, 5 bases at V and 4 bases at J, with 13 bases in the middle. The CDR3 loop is CASSVSTSADTQYF. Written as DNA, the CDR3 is TGTGCCAGTAGTGTCTCGACTAGTGCAGATACGCAGTATTTT.

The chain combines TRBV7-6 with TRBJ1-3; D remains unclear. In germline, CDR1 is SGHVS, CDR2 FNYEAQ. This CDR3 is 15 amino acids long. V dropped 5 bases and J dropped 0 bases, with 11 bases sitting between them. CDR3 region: CASSLDPISGNTIYF. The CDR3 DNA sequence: TGTGCCAGCAGCCTAGACCCTATCTCTGGAAACACCATATATTTT.

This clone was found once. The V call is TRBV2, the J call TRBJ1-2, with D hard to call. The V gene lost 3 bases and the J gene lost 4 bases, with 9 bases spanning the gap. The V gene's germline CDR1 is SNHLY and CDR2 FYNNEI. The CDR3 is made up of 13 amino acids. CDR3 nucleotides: TGTGCCAGCAGTGATGGACGGTCCTATGGCTACACCTTC. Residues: CASSDGRSYGYTF. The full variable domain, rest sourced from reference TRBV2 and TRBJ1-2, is EPEVTQTPSHQVTQMGQEVILRCVPISNHLYFYWYRQILGQKVEFLVSFYNNEISEKSEIFDDQFSVERPDGSNFTLKIRSTKLEDSAMYFCASSDGRSYGYTFGSGTRLTVV.

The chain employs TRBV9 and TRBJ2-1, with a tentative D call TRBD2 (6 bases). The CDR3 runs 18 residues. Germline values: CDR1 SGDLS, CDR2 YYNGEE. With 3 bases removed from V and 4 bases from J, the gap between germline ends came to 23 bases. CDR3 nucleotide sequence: TGTGCCAGCAGCGCAGCCCGGGGGAGCGGCGGTCTTTACAATGAGCAGTTCTTC. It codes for CASSAARGSGGLYNEQFF.

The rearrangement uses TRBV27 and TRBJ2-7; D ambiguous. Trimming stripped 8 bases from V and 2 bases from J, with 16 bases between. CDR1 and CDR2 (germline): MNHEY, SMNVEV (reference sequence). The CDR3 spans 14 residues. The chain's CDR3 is CASGQERAPYEQYF. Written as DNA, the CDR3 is TGTGCCAGCGGGCAAGAAAGGGCTCCCTACGAGCAGTACTTC.

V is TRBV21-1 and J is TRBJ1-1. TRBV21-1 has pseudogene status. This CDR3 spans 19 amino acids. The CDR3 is CASSKKIGGLRIGNTEAFF. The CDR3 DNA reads TGTGCCAGCAGCAAAAAAATCGGGGGTCTGAGAATAGGGAACACTGAAGCTTTCTTT.

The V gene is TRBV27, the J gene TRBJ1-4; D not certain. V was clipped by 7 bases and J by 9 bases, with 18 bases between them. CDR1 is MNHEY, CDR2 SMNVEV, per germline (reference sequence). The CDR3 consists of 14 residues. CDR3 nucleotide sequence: TGTGCCAGCATGCCCGGGGTCAAGGCACAAAAACTGTTTTTT. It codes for CASMPGVKAQKLFF.

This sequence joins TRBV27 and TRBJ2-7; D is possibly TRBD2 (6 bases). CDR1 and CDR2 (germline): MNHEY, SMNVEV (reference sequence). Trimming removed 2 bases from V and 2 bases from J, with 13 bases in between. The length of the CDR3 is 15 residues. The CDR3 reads CASSLRLADAYEQYF. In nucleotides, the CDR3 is TGTGCCAGCAGTTTACGGTTAGCGGACGCCTACGAGCAGTACTTC.

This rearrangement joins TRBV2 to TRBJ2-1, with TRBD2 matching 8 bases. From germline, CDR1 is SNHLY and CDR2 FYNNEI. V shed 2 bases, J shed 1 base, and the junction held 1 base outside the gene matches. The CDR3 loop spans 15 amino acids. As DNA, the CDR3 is TGTGCCAGCAGTGAATCGGGAGGGTCCTACAATGAGCAGTTCTTC. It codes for CASSESGGSYNEQFF.

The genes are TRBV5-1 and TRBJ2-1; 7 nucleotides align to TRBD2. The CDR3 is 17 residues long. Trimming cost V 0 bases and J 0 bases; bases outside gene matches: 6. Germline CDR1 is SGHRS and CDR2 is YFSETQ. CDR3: CASSLELAQSSYNEQFF. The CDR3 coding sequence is TGCGCCAGCAGCTTGGAACTAGCGCAAAGCTCCTACAATGAGCAGTTCTTC.

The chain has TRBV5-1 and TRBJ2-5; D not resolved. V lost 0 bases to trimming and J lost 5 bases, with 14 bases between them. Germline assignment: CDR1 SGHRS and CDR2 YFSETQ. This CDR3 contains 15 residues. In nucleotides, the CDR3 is TGCGCCAGCAGCTTGGGCTCCATGGTAGGTGAGACCCAGTACTTC. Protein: CASSLGSMVGETQYF.

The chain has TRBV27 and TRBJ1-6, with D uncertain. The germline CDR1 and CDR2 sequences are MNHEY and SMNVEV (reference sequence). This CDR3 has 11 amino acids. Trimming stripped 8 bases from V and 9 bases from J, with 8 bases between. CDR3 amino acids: CASGSGSPLHF. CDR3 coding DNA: TGTGCCAGCGGAAGTGGTTCACCCCTCCACTTT.

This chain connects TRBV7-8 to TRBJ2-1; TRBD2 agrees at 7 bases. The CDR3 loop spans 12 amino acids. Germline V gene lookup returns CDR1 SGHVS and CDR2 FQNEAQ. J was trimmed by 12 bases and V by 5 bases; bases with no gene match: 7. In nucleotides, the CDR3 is TGTGCCAGCAGCCAAGCGGCTAGCGGGCAGTTCTTC. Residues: CASSQAASGQFF.

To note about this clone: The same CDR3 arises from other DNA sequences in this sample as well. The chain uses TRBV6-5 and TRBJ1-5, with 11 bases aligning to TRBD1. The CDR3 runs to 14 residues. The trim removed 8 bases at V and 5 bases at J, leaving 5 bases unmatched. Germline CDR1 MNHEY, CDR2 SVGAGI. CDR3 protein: CASASGQGDQPQHF. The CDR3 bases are TGTGCCAGCGCCTCGGGACAGGGGGATCAGCCCCAGCATTTT.

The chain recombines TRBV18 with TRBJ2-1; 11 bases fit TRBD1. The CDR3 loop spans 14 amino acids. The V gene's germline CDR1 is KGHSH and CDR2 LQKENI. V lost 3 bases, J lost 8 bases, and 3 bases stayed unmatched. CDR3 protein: CASSPGDRGYEQFF. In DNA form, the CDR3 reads TGTGCCAGCTCACCGGGGGACAGGGGGTATGAGCAGTTCTTC.

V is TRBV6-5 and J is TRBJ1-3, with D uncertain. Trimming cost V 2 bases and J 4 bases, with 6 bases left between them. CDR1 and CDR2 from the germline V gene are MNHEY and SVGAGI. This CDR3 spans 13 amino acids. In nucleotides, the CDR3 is TGTGCCAGCAGTTACGACCCCGGAAACACCATATATTTT. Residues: CASSYDPGNTIYF.

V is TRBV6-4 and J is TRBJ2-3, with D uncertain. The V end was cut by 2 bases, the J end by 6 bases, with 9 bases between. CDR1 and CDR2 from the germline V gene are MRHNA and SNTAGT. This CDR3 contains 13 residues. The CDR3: CASSDRAHDTQYF. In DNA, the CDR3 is TGTGCCAGCAGTGACAGGGCACATGATACGCAGTATTTT.

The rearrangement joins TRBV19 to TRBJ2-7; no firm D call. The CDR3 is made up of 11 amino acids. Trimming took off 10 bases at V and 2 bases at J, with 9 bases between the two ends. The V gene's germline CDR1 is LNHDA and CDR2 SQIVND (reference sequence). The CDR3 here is CATSGTYEQYF. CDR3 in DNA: TGTGCCACCTCGGGTACCTACGAGCAGTACTTC. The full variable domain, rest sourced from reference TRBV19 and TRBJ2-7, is DGGITQSPKYLFRKEGQNVTLSCEQNLNHDAMYWYRQDPGQGLRLIYYSQIVNDFQKGDIAEGYSVSREKKESFPLTVTSAQKNPTAFYLCATSGTYEQYFGPGTRLTVT.

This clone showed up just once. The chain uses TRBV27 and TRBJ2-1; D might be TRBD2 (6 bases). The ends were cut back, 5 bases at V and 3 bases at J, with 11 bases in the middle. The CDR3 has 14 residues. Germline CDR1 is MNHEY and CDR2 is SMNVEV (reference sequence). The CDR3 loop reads CASSRGGNYNEQFF. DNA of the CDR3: TGTGCCAGCAGTCGGGGAGGCAACTACAATGAGCAGTTCTTC.